This record covers a single T cell receptor (beta chain). Germline loops: CDR1 SEHNR, CDR2 FQNEAQ (reference sequence). Trimming pared 0 bases from V and 8 bases from J, leaving 11 bases between. This CDR3 is 14 amino acids long. The entry originates in a study of cytotoxic CD8 clonotypes in ibrutinib-treated CLL. Looking at the study overall: Response samples were drawn at a median of approximately 11 months of treatment, range 6 to 36.

With sequencing, the targeted depth ranged from 1 in 200,000 to 1 in 1 million T cells. Sequencing was performed with immunoSEQ multiplex PCR; in TCRdb, only in-frame clones are kept and a portion is missing. The table lists some 46,000 clones, roughly two thirds of them singletons, with 9.5% to 15% in the top ten. For TCR beta libraries, roughly 1.9 micrograms of genomic DNA were obtained from cryopreserved PBMCs. This TCR came from a human donor with chronic lymphocytic leukemia. The specimen was PBMCs, collected after 12 months of ibrutinib treatment. J is TRBJ2-1 and V is TRBV7-9; D might be TRBD1 or TRBD2, each matching 5 bases. The CDR3 region has the DNA TGTGCCAGCAGCTTAGCGTATAGGGGAGATGAGCAGTTCTTC. Encoded protein: CASSLAYRGDEQFF. The variable domain in full, completed from reference TRBV7-9 and TRBJ2-1, reads DTGVSQNPRHKITKRGQNVTFRCDPISEHNRLYWYRQTLGQGPEFLTYFQNEAQLEKSRLLSDRFSAERPKGSFSTLEIQRTEQGDSAMYLCASSLAYRGDEQFFGPGTRLTVL.